Sequencing of this T cell receptor (beta chain) was carried out in a study of blood T cell repertoires in COVID-19. Deletions cut 4 bases from V and 5 bases from J, with 8 bases between. The CDR3 has 12 residues. Germline lookup yields CDR1 LGHDT and CDR2 YNNKEL (reference sequence). Clones were sequenced by immunoSEQ multiplex PCR, and TCRdb holds only the in-frame ones, with some missing. This table has about 220,000 clones, approximately 85% appearing once. This sequence joins TRBV3-1 (or the pseudogene TRBV3-2) and TRBJ2-5; D is unresolved. The TCR was taken from a woman of 80 years or more with COVID-19, enrolled during active disease. Material: peripheral blood. The CDR3 spells CASSLFGETQYF. As DNA, the CDR3 is TGTGCCAGCAGCCTTTTCGGGGAGACCCAGTACTTC.